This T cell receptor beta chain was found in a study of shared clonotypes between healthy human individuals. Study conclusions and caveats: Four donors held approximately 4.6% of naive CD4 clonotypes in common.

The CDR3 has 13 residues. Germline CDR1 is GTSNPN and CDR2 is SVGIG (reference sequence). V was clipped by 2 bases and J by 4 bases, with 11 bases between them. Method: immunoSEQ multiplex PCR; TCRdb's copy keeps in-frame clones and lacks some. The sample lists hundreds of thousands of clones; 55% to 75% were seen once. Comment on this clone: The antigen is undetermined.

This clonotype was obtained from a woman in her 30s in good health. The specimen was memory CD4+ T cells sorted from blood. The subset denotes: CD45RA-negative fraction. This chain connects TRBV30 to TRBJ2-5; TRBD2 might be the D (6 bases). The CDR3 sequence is CAWSSEGGETQYF. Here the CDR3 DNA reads TGTGCCTGGAGTTCGGAGGGTGGAGAGACCCAGTACTTC.